Listed below are T cell receptor beta chains from one sample, sequenced in a study of CD8+ T cells in alopecia areata. Sequenced by immunoSEQ multiplex PCR; TCRdb stores in-frame clones only, minus some. The table shows fewer than 250,000 clones, with about 60% occurring only once. This material consisted of CD4+ T cells sorted from blood, taken at week 4, from a patient treated with tofacitinib. The origin of the receptors is a human donor with alopecia areata. Both conserved end residues are part of each CDR3. Each record gives: V gene, J gene, clone size, D gene, CDR3 protein, CDR3 DNA. A D gene is named only where the DNA matches it firmly. Some rows have no size entry. The others give once, few or many, or a class for an expanded clone.

V: TRBV29-1
J: TRBJ2-5
size: many
D: NA
CDR3: CSDEETQYF
DNA: TGCAGCGACGAAGAGACCCAGTACTTC

V: TRBV2
J: TRBJ2-1
size: once
D: NA
CDR3: CASSEAGYEQFF
DNA: TGTGCCAGCAGTGAAGCGGGATATGAGCAGTTCTTC

V: TRBV29-1
J: TRBJ2-2
size: NA
D: TRBD2
CDR3: CSVERLAGAGTGELFF
DNA: TGCAGCGTTGAAAGGCTAGCGGGAGCGGGCACCGGGGAGCTGTTTTTT

V: TRBV4-2
J: TRBJ2-2
size: few
D: NA
CDR3: CASSQDFAGELFF
DNA: TGTGCCAGCAGCCAAGATTTCGCCGGGGAGCTGTTTTTT

V: TRBV10-3
J: TRBJ2-6
size: NA
D: TRBD1
CDR3: CAISERGQGRGLSGANVLTF
DNA: TGTGCCATCAGTGAGCGAGGCCAGGGCAGGGGGCTGTCAGGGGCCAACGTCCTGACTTTC

V: TRBV10-3
J: TRBJ1-4
size: few
D: NA
CDR3: CAISPSGQSEKLFF
DNA: TGTGCCATCAGTCCCAGTGGACAGTCTGAAAAACTGTTTTTT

V: TRBV5-1
J: TRBJ2-6
size: once
D: TRBD1
CDR3: CASSQATGPGANVLTF
DNA: TGCGCCAGCAGTCAAGCGACAGGGCCAGGGGCCAACGTCCTGACTTTC

V: TRBV6-5
J: TRBJ2-7
size: NA
D: NA
CDR3: CASSYDGSYEQYF
DNA: TGTGCCAGCAGTTACGACGGCTCCTACGAGCAGTACTTC

V: TRBV29-1
J: TRBJ2-5
size: few
D: NA
CDR3: CSVDQETQYF
DNA: TGCAGCGTTGACCAAGAGACCCAGTACTTC

V: TRBV9
J: TRBJ2-5
size: NA
D: NA
CDR3: CASSVGSSEETQYF
DNA: TGTGCCAGCAGCGTAGGATCATCGGAGGAGACCCAGTACTTC

V: TRBV5-6
J: TRBJ1-2
size: NA
D: TRBD1
CDR3: CASSSGQGARYGYTF
DNA: TGTGCCAGCAGCTCCGGACAGGGGGCGCGGTATGGCTACACCTTC

V: TRBV27
J: TRBJ2-3
size: NA
D: TRBD1
CDR3: CASTYRGPADTQYF
DNA: TGTGCCAGCACCTACAGGGGGCCGGCAGATACGCAGTATTTT

V: TRBV11-2
J: TRBJ1-5
size: NA
D: NA
CDR3: CASSLEINQPQHF
DNA: TGTGCCAGCAGCTTAGAGATTAATCAGCCCCAGCATTTT

V: TRBV5-1
J: TRBJ2-5
size: NA
D: TRBD1
CDR3: CASSYATGTQETQYF
DNA: TGCGCCAGCAGCTACGCGACAGGGACCCAAGAGACCCAGTACTTC

V: TRBV7-2
J: TRBJ2-7
size: few
D: TRBD2
CDR3: CASSFHLWAGESYEQYF
DNA: TGTGCCAGCAGCTTCCATCTCTGGGCGGGAGAATCCTACGAGCAGTACTTC

V: TRBV30
J: TRBJ2-7
size: once
D: TRBD2
CDR3: CAWTRREPSYEQYF
DNA: TGTGCCTGGACTCGGCGGGAGCCTTCCTACGAGCAGTACTTC

V: TRBV5-1
J: TRBJ2-5
size: NA
D: NA
CDR3: CASSLRGQGETQYF
DNA: TGCGCCAGCAGCTTGCGGGGACAAGGGGAGACCCAGTACTTC

V: TRBV28
J: TRBJ1-3
size: few
D: NA
CDR3: CASSLYGGSSGNTIYF
DNA: TGTGCCAGCAGTTTGTACGGGGGAAGCTCTGGAAACACCATATATTTT

V: TRBV19
J: TRBJ2-3
size: NA
D: NA
CDR3: CATGAGDVDTQYF
DNA: TGTGCCACGGGGGCGGGAGACGTAGATACGCAGTATTTT

V: TRBV30
J: TRBJ1-3
size: NA
D: NA
CDR3: CAFSVSGNTIYF
DNA: TGTGCCTTCTCGGTCTCTGGAAACACCATATATTTT

V: TRBV6-5
J: TRBJ2-3
size: NA
D: NA
CDR3: CASSRQESTDTQYF
DNA: TGTGCCAGCAGCCGACAGGAATCCACAGATACGCAGTATTTT

V: TRBV15
J: TRBJ1-2
size: few
D: NA
CDR3: CATSTDRYGYTF
DNA: TGTGCCACCAGCACTGACCGATATGGCTACACCTTC

V: TRBV9
J: TRBJ2-7
size: NA
D: TRBD1
CDR3: CASSVGGQRPYEQYF
DNA: TGTGCCAGCAGCGTAGGGGGACAGAGACCTTACGAGCAGTACTTC

V: TRBV7-2
J: TRBJ2-5
size: few
D: TRBD2
CDR3: CASSLAGLAGEGETQYF
DNA: TGTGCCAGCAGCTTAGCCGGACTAGCGGGAGAAGGAGAGACCCAGTACTTC

V: TRBV4-2
J: TRBJ1-5
size: few
D: NA
CDR3: CASSHDSSNQPQHF
DNA: TGTGCCAGCAGCCATGACAGTAGCAATCAGCCCCAGCATTTT

V: TRBV30
J: TRBJ1-5
size: NA
D: NA
CDR3: CAWSGPGGRLQQPQHF
DNA: TGTGCCTGGAGTGGACCGGGGGGGAGGCTTCAGCAGCCCCAGCATTTT

V: TRBV29-1
J: TRBJ2-5
size: once
D: NA
CDR3: CSVASQETQYF
DNA: TGCAGCGTTGCTAGCCAAGAGACCCAGTACTTC

V: TRBV29-1
J: TRBJ2-5
size: few
D: NA
CDR3: CSVETQYF
DNA: TGCAGCGTTGAGACCCAGTACTTC

V: TRBV4-1
J: TRBJ2-1
size: NA
D: TRBD2
CDR3: CASSQTGLAGAYEQFF
DNA: TGCGCCAGCAGCCAAACGGGACTAGCGGGAGCCTATGAGCAGTTCTTC

V: TRBV29-1
J: TRBJ2-4
size: few
D: NA
CDR3: CSVAPIAKNIQYF
DNA: TGCAGCGTTGCTCCGATAGCCAAAAACATTCAGTACTTC

V: TRBV30
J: TRBJ2-4
size: NA
D: NA
CDR3: CAWSVGGTAKNIQYF
DNA: TGTGCCTGGAGTGTAGGAGGAACAGCCAAAAACATTCAGTACTTC

V: TRBV27
J: TRBJ1-5
size: NA
D: NA
CDR3: CASSSSDNSNQPQHF
DNA: TGTGCCAGCAGTTCGTCAGATAATAGCAATCAGCCCCAGCATTTT

V: TRBV2
J: TRBJ2-5
size: NA
D: NA
CDR3: CASHEPGSPGTQYF
DNA: TGTGCCAGCCACGAGCCGGGTTCCCCGGGGACCCAGTACTTC

V: TRBV19
J: TRBJ2-5
size: NA
D: NA
CDR3: CASRRDVLQETQYF
DNA: TGTGCCAGTAGGAGGGACGTATTGCAAGAGACCCAGTACTTC

V: TRBV7-2
J: TRBJ2-1
size: NA
D: TRBD2
CDR3: CASLPPSGRAYEQFF
DNA: TGTGCCAGCCTTCCCCCTAGCGGGAGGGCGTATGAGCAGTTCTTC